This note documents a single T cell receptor beta chain sequence. Its antigen is currently unknown. This sample was included in a study of shared clonotypes between healthy human individuals. Study-level points and caveats: It was observed that 5% to 6% of naive CD4 clonotypes were shared across four donors.

The germline V gene has CDR1 KGHSH and CDR2 LQKENI. V lost 4 bases to trimming and J lost 2 bases, with 7 bases between them. This CDR3 is built from 13 residues. Researchers ran the assay at a deep level. For each subset, genomic DNA was distributed in equal portions over several immunoSEQ plates. TCRdb keeps only in-frame clones here, not all; method: immunoSEQ multiplex PCR. The table lists some 1.5 million clones, 95% to 99% of them singletons. All donors were Caucasian adults living in Nashville, Tennessee. This receptor was identified in a man aged 30-40 years in good health. Sequenced: naive CD4+ T cells sorted from blood. Subset given: CD45RA+ positively selected. V and J are TRBV18 and TRBJ2-3, with D possibly TRBD2 on 5 matching bases. The CDR3 nucleotides read TGTGCCAGCTCACAGCTAGCCACAGATACGCAGTATTTT. Translated: CASSQLATDTQYF. The variable domain in full, with the rest retrieved from reference TRBV18 and TRBJ2-3, is NAGVMQNPRHLVRRRGQEARLRCSPMKGHSHVYWYRQLPEEGLKFMVYLQKENIIDESGMPKERFSAEFPKEGPSILRIQQVVRGDSAAYFCASSQLATDTQYFGPGTRLTVL.